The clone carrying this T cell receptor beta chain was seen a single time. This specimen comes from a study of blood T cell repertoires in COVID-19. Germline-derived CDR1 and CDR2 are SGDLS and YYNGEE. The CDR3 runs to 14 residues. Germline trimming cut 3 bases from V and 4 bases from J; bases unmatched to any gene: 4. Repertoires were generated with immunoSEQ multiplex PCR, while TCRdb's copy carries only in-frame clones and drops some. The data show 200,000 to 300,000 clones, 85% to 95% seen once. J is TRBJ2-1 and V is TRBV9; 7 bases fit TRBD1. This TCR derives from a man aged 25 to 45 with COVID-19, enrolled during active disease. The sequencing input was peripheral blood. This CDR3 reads CASSAGQLYNEQFF. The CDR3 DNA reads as TGTGCCAGCAGCGCGGGACAGCTATACAATGAGCAGTTCTTC.